The 30 T cell receptor beta chains in this list originate from one sample, sequenced in a study of T-cell memory formation after mild COVID-19. TCRdb used MiXCR to reprocess the 5' RACE reads, holding one entry per CDR3 protein. The repertoire has around 200,000 distinct CDR3 sequences, under 20% of them found once; the top ten carry roughly 4%. Sequenced material: PBMCs or a T cell subset sorted from them (not recorded which). These receptors were collected from a young man who had mild COVID-19 (a few samples of this study predate the infection). Cell type and time point are not known.

This clonotype has only a few counts. This chain links TRBV4-3 with TRBJ2-5; possible D gene TRBD1, 6 bases. From germline, CDR1 is LGHNA and CDR2 YSLEER. The CDR3 runs 14 residues. The V end was cut by 2 bases, the J end by 5 bases, with 12 bases between. CDR3 in DNA: TGCGCCAGCAGCCAAACCGGGACACCGGAGACCCAGTACTTC. Translating it yields CASSQTGTPETQYF.

This clonotype has only a few counts. The chain has TRBV5-1 and TRBJ2-2, with D possibly called TRBD1 or TRBD2 (5 bases each). CDR3 length: 14 residues. CDR1 is SGHRS, CDR2 YFSETQ, per germline. Trimming cost V 5 bases and J 1 base, with 9 bases left between them. CDR3 in amino acids: CASRGTMNTGELFF. In nucleotides, the CDR3 is TGCGCCAGCAGAGGGACCATGAACACCGGGGAGCTGTTTTTT.

The gene calls are TRBV7-2 and TRBJ2-2; no firm D call. CDR1 and CDR2 (germline): SGHTA, FQGNSA. The CDR3 is 15 residues long. Trimming stripped 10 bases from V and 0 bases from J, with 15 bases between. Here the CDR3 reads CAINDLPSNTGELFF. The CDR3 region has the DNA TGTGCCATCAATGACTTGCCTTCGAACACCGGGGAGCTGTTTTTT.

This clonotype has more than one count but fewer than ten. The V gene is TRBV24-1, the J gene TRBJ2-5, with a tentative D call TRBD2 (6 bases). With 4 bases removed from V and 5 bases from J, the gap between germline ends came to 10 bases. Per germline, CDR1 KGHDR and CDR2 SFDVKD. This CDR3 comprises 13 residues. The CDR3 DNA reads TGTGCCACCAGTGACGGGAGTATCGAGACCCAGTACTTC. Translation gives CATSDGSIETQYF.

Only a few counts were recorded for this clonotype. The chain carries TRBV5-1 and TRBJ2-7, with TRBD2 matching 7 bases. Unmatched junction bases numbered 5, after V lost 4 bases and J lost 1 base. The germline V gene encodes CDR1 SGHRS and CDR2 YFSETQ. The length of the CDR3 is 14 residues. CDR3 DNA sequence: TGCGCCAGCAGCCCCCCGCGGGAGTCCTACGAGCAGTACTTC. Translating gives CASSPPRESYEQYF.

The CDR3 protein is CASSSSLAGIADTQYF. In DNA form, the CDR3 reads TGTGCCAGCAGCTCCAGCCTAGCGGGGATCGCAGATACGCAGTATTTT. The genes are TRBV7-2 and TRBJ2-3; 9 positions match TRBD2. V lost 4 bases, J lost 4 bases, and 9 bases stayed unmatched. Per the germline V gene, CDR1 is SGHTA and CDR2 is FQGNSA. The CDR3 totals 16 residues.

This clonotype has at least ten counts. This sequence joins TRBV5-1 and TRBJ2-1; 11 nucleotides match TRBD1. The CDR3 runs to 15 residues. V was clipped by 4 bases and J by 10 bases; unmatched bases: 10. Germline V gene lookup returns CDR1 SGHRS and CDR2 YFSETQ. The CDR3, as DNA: TGCGCCAGCAGCCCTCCGGGACAGGGGGAGAAGGAGCAGTTCTTC. This gives the protein CASSPPGQGEKEQFF.

J is TRBJ2-3 and V is TRBV20-1; 11 nucleotides align to TRBD2. The V segment lost 3 bases and the J segment 1 base; nucleotides outside the gene matches: 9. The CDR3 has 17 amino acids. CDR1 is DFQATT, CDR2 SNEGSKA, per germline (reference sequence). CDR3 region: CSASPVQTSGGTDTQYF. The CDR3 nucleotides read TGCAGTGCTAGTCCCGTCCAGACTAGCGGGGGCACAGATACGCAGTATTTT.

This sequence joins TRBV20-1 and TRBJ1-1, with D tentatively TRBD1 (6 bases). Germline assignment: CDR1 DFQATT and CDR2 SNEGSKA (reference sequence). V was shortened by 7 bases and J by 7 bases, with 10 bases between the two germline ends. This CDR3 region has 10 residues. The CDR3 here is CSEGGDEAFF. CDR3 nucleotides: TGCAGTGAGGGGGGTGATGAAGCTTTCTTT.

This clonotype was observed at least ten times. The chain couples TRBV12-3 or TRBV12-4 to TRBJ1-1, with D unclear. V lost 2 bases and J lost 8, with 9 bases in between. The CDR3 has 12 amino acids. The CDR3, as DNA: TGTGCCAGCAGTTTACGAGCAGAAGAAGCTTTCTTT. Translated: CASSLRAEEAFF.

The rearrangement joins TRBV19 to TRBJ1-5, with D possibly matching TRBD1 (5 bases). This CDR3 is built from 15 residues. Per germline, CDR1 LNHDA and CDR2 SQIVND (reference sequence). Trimming removed 5 bases from V and 0 bases from J, with 11 bases in between. As DNA, the CDR3 is TGTGCCAGTAGTGTCGGGGCTTATAGCAATCAGCCCCAGCATTTT. This translates into CASSVGAYSNQPQHF.

A word on this clonotype: Compared with germline, one end of the junction differs, possibly owing to a read error. This chain uses TRBV11-2 with TRBJ1-2; D is ambiguous. CDR1 SGHAT and CDR2 FQNNGV come from the germline V gene. CDR3 length: 12 residues. The CDR3 here is CASSPSKYGYTF. In nucleotides, the CDR3 is TGTGCCAGCAGCCCGTCTAAGTATGGCTACACCTTC.

The chain combines TRBV5-1 with TRBJ2-7; 7 bases agree with TRBD2. The CDR3 totals 13 residues. The junction had 3 bases not matched to a gene; V was cut back by 0 bases and J by 6 bases. CDR1 is SGHRS, CDR2 YFSETQ, per germline. This CDR3 is CASSLVPGGEQYV. In nucleotides, the CDR3 is TGCGCCAGCAGCTTGGTACCGGGGGGCGAGCAGTACGTC.

This clonotype was recorded a few times. The V gene is TRBV11-2, the J gene TRBJ1-2; possible D gene TRBD1, 6 bases. This CDR3 comprises 13 residues. The germline V gene has CDR1 SGHAT and CDR2 FQNNGV. V lost 5 bases and J lost 0, with 7 bases in between. CDR3 protein: CASSGQPNYGYTF. As DNA, the CDR3 is TGTGCCAGCAGCGGACAGCCTAACTATGGCTACACCTTC. The full variable domain, its missing parts supplied by reference TRBV11-2 and TRBJ1-2, is EAGVAQSPRYKIIEKRQSVAFWCNPISGHATLYWYQQILGQGPKLLIQFQNNGVVDDSQLPKDRFSAERLKGVDSTLKIQPAKLEDSAVYLCASSGQPNYGYTFGSGTRLTVV.

The V gene is TRBV7-9, the J gene TRBJ2-3; D is uncertain. The germline gives CDR1 SEHNR, CDR2 FQNEAQ (reference sequence). This CDR3 is built from 16 residues. V was pared by 6 bases and J by 0 bases, with 16 bases between. CDR3 region: CASSRSVGSSTDTQYF. In nucleotides, the CDR3 is TGTGCCAGCAGTAGGTCAGTTGGATCTAGCACAGATACGCAGTATTTT.

The chain is built from TRBV29-1 and TRBJ1-1, with TRBD1 as a possible D gene (6 bases). The CDR3 runs 13 residues. The germline V and J ends were trimmed by 3 bases and 1 base, with 9 bases remaining between them. Germline V gene lookup returns CDR1 SQVTM and CDR2 ANQGSEA. CDR3 DNA: TGCAGCGTTGAGAAACAGGGGAACACTGAAGCTTTCTTT. Amino acid sequence: CSVEKQGNTEAFF.

The chain employs TRBV5-1 and TRBJ2-1; TRBD1 matches at 8 bases. CDR1 SGHRS and CDR2 YFSETQ come from the germline V gene. The V and J ends lost 0 bases and 7 bases, in that order; junction bases with no gene match: 3. The CDR3 spans 14 residues. The CDR3 loop reads CASSLEGQDNEQFF. As DNA, the CDR3 is TGCGCCAGCAGCTTGGAGGGACAGGATAATGAGCAGTTCTTC.

This rearrangement joins TRBV3-1 to TRBJ1-3; weak D call: TRBD1 (5 bases). The CDR3 extends over 15 amino acids. V shed 1 base and J shed 0 bases, with 7 bases lying between them. The germline CDR1 and CDR2 sequences are LGHDT and YNNKEL (reference sequence). The CDR3 DNA reads as TGTGCCAGCAGCCAAGGACAGAACTCTGGAAACACCATATATTTT. Its protein product is CASSQGQNSGNTIYF.

This clonotype was recorded at least ten times. J is TRBJ2-3 and V is TRBV7-2, with a possible D match to TRBD1 (6 bases). Trimming stripped 5 bases from V and 6 bases from J, with 15 bases between. Per germline, CDR1 SGHTA and CDR2 FQGNSA. The CDR3 has 14 amino acids. CDR3 nucleotides: TGTGCCAGCAGCCAGGACAGTCCCGCGGATACGCAGTATTTT. Protein product: CASSQDSPADTQYF.

In this sample, this clonotype turned up a few times. The chain employs TRBV7-9 and TRBJ1-1; 8 bases match TRBD1. With V trimmed by 4 bases and J by 3 bases, 10 bases remained unmatched. The CDR3 has 16 amino acids. CDR1 is SEHNR and CDR2 is FQNEAQ in the germline V gene (reference sequence). The CDR3 region has the DNA TGTGCCAGCAGCTCCGGCCCAGGGGGCTGGGACACTGAAGCTTTCTTT. Translation: CASSSGPGGWDTEAFF.

The chain recombines TRBV4-2 with TRBJ2-2; D uncertain. The CDR3 has 15 residues. Trimming left V 1 base short and J 5 bases short, with 11 bases between. Germline CDR1 reads LGHNA; CDR2 reads YNFKEQ. CDR3 nucleotides: TGTGCCAGCAGCCAAGTTGAAGCCCTTACCGGGGAGCTGTTTTTT. Protein: CASSQVEALTGELFF.

The chain recombines TRBV5-1 with TRBJ1-6; TRBD1 is a possible D gene (5 bases). This CDR3 has 14 amino acids. Germline CDR1 and CDR2: SGHRS and YFSETQ. Trimming pared 0 bases from V and 10 bases from J, leaving 11 bases between. The CDR3: CASSLGQLRSPLHF. In DNA form, the CDR3 reads TGCGCCAGCAGCTTGGGACAGTTGAGATCACCCCTCCACTTT.

This clonotype was counted only a few times. V and J are TRBV4-3 and TRBJ2-6, with D uncertain. The germline V gene encodes CDR1 LGHNA and CDR2 YSLEER. V shed 0 bases and J shed 2 bases, with 5 bases lying between them. The CDR3 length is 15 residues. DNA of the CDR3: TGCGCCAGCAGCCAAGAAAGGGCTGGGGCCAACGTCCTGACTTTC. As protein: CASSQERAGANVLTF.

The chain combines TRBV11-2 with TRBJ1-2; TRBD1 matches at 9 bases. V dropped 2 bases and J dropped 6; count of bases not matched to a gene: 4. The CDR3 is 14 residues long. The germline V gene encodes CDR1 SGHAT and CDR2 FQNNGV. The CDR3 spells CASSLTQGAHGYTF. CDR3 DNA sequence: TGTGCCAGCAGCTTAACACAGGGGGCCCATGGCTACACCTTC.

For the CDR3, the DNA is TGCGCCAGCAGCCCTCGGACAGCGAACAATGAGCAGTTCTTC. Protein sequence: CASSPRTANNEQFF. V and J are TRBV5-1 and TRBJ2-1; the D gene is possibly TRBD1 (6 bases). Trimming pared 4 bases from V and 5 bases from J, leaving 13 bases between. The germline gives CDR1 SGHRS, CDR2 YFSETQ. CDR3 length equals 14 residues. The full variable domain, in which reference TRBV5-1 and TRBJ2-1 provide the parts outside the CDR3, is KAGVTQTPRYLIKTRGQQVTLSCSPISGHRSVSWYQQTPGQGLQFLFEYFSETQRNKGNFPGRFSGRQFSNSRSEMNVSTLELGDSALYLCASSPRTANNEQFFGPGTRLTVL.

This clonotype was picked up a small number of times. The J gene is TRBJ1-2, the V gene TRBV29-1; D not certain. Germline V gives CDR1 SQVTM, CDR2 ANQGSEA. Trimming pared 8 bases from V and 5 bases from J, leaving 15 bases between. The CDR3 has 12 amino acids. CDR3 sequence (DNA): TGCAGCTCCGGACGGGATGGTTATGGCTACACCTTC. Protein: CSSGRDGYGYTF.

The chain carries TRBV5-1 and TRBJ2-3; 8 bases line up with TRBD1. The CDR3 runs 16 residues. With 0 bases clipped from V and 4 bases from J, the junction kept 7 bases outside the gene matches. The V gene's germline CDR1 is SGHRS and CDR2 YFSETQ. The CDR3 loop reads CASSLAVQGGSDTQYF. DNA for the CDR3: TGCGCCAGCAGCTTGGCTGTACAGGGGGGATCAGATACGCAGTATTTT.

This clonotype has only a few counts. The chain uses TRBV6-5 and TRBJ2-4; D is uncertain. The germline V and J ends were trimmed by 2 bases and 0 bases, with 8 bases remaining between them. The CDR3 runs to 15 residues. Germline V gene sequence: CDR1 MNHEY, CDR2 SVGAGI. The CDR3 sequence is CASSYGRTAKNIQYF. The CDR3 DNA is TGTGCCAGCAGTTACGGTCGGACAGCCAAAAACATTCAGTACTTC.

The chain recombines TRBV18 with TRBJ2-4; no firm D call. From germline, CDR1 is KGHSH and CDR2 LQKENI. V lost 3 bases and J 0 bases, leaving 18 bases between the germline ends. The CDR3 sequence is 18 residues long. CDR3: CASSPLRTASVAKNIQYF. For the CDR3, the DNA is TGTGCCAGCTCACCCCTTCGGACGGCCTCCGTAGCCAAAAACATTCAGTACTTC.

This clonotype turned up a few times. This chain links TRBV7-2 with TRBJ2-7, with a tentative D call TRBD2 (6 bases). CDR1 and CDR2 (germline): SGHTA, FQGNSA. The V gene lost 6 bases and the J gene lost 5 bases, with 17 bases spanning the gap. CDR3 size: 14 residues. CDR3 protein: CASSTGSGVDEQYF. DNA of the CDR3: TGTGCCAGCAGTACTGGATCGGGGGTCGACGAGCAGTACTTC.